These 5 T cell receptor beta chains were all obtained from the same sample, sequenced in a study of glioma-infiltrating T cells. Amplification of TCR alpha and beta CDR3 regions from RNA used iRepertoire nested multiplex PCR. One entry per CDR3 protein results from TCRdb running MiXCR on the multiplex PCR reads. The sample holds around 190,000 distinct CDR3 sequences, about 31% seen once. Specimen: glioma tissue, nonneoplastic brain tissue, or PBMCs (not recorded which). These receptors were collected from a human donor with low-grade glioma or glioblastoma, undergoing nonglioma brain surgery, or in good health (not recorded which).

This clonotype has ten or more counts. The gene calls are TRBV20-1 and TRBJ2-7, with D hard to call. Trimming left V 6 bases short and J 0 bases short, with 12 bases between. CDR1 and CDR2 from the germline V gene are DFQATT and SNEGSKA (reference sequence). The CDR3 is 13 amino acids. CDR3 DNA: TGCAGTGCCGTGACACGGAGCTCCTACGAGCAGTACTTC. It specifies CSAVTRSSYEQYF.

This sequence joins TRBV5-4 and TRBJ2-3; 8 bases agree with TRBD2. Per the germline V gene, CDR1 is SGHNT and CDR2 is YYREEE (reference sequence). CDR3 size: 14 residues. The trim removed 4 bases at V and 2 bases at J, leaving 3 bases unmatched. The CDR3 nucleotides read TGTGCCAGCAGCCGGGGACTAGACACAGATACGCAGTATTTT. Amino acids: CASSRGLDTDTQYF.

Ten or more counts support this clonotype. This rearrangement joins TRBV28 to TRBJ2-5; no reliable D call. This CDR3 is built from 14 residues. V was clipped by 7 bases and J by 9 bases, with 21 bases between them. CDR1 is MDHEN, CDR2 SYDVKM, per germline. CDR3 DNA sequence: TGTGCCAGCAATTCCCCGGACGGATTTTTCCCCCAGTACTTC. Translation: CASNSPDGFFPQYF.

This clonotype occurred many times. The chain joins TRBV6-2 or TRBV6-3 to TRBJ2-7, with TRBD2 identical over 11 bases. V lost 5 bases, J lost 6 bases, and 15 bases stayed unmatched. CDR3 length: 17 residues. The germline CDR1 and CDR2 sequences are MNHEY and SVGEGT. In nucleotides, the CDR3 is TGTGCCAGCAGTCCCATTAGCGGGAGGGCCGGATTCGGCGAGCAGTACTTC. It is translated as CASSPISGRAGFGEQYF.

This chain joins TRBV5-1 and TRBJ2-5, with TRBD2 matching over 11 bases. In germline, CDR1 is SGHRS, CDR2 YFSETQ. Trimming at V came to 5 bases and at J to 2 bases, leaving 8 bases not matched to a gene. The CDR3 extends over 16 amino acids. The chain's CDR3 is CASSTSGLAAQETQYF. DNA of the CDR3: TGCGCCAGCAGTACCTCGGGACTAGCGGCACAAGAGACCCAGTACTTC.